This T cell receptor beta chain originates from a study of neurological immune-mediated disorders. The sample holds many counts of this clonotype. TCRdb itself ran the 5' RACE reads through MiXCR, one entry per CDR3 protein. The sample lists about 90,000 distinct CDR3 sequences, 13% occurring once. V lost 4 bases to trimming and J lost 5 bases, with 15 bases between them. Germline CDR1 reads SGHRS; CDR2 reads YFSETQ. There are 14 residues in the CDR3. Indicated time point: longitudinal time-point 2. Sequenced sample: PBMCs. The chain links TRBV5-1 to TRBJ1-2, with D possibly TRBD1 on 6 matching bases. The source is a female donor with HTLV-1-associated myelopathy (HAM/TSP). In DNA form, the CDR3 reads TGCGCCAGCAGCACATCGGGGACACAGTATGGCTACACCTTC. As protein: CASSTSGTQYGYTF. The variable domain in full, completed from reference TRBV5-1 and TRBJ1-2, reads KAGVTQTPRYLIKTRGQQVTLSCSPISGHRSVSWYQQTPGQGLQFLFEYFSETQRNKGNFPGRFSGRQFSNSRSEMNVSTLELGDSALYLCASSTSGTQYGYTFGSGTRLTVV.